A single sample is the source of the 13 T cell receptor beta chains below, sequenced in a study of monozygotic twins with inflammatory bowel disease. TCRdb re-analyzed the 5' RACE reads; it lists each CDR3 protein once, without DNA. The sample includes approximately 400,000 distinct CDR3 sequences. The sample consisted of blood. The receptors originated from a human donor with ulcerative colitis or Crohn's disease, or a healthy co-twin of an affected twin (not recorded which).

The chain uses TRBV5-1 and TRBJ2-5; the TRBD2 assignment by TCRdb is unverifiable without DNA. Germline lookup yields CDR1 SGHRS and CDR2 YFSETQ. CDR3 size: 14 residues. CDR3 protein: CASSLRLGAETQYF.

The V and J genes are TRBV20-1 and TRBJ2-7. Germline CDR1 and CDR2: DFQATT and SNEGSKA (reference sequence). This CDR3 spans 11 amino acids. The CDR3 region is CSASGDYEQYF.

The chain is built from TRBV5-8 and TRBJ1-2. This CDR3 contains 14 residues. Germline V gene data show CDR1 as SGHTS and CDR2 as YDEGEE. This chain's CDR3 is CASSPYGQVPPYTF.

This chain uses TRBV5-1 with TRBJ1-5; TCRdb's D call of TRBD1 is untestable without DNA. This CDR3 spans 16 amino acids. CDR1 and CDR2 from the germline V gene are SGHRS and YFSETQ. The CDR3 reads CASRPQGTYSNQPQHF.

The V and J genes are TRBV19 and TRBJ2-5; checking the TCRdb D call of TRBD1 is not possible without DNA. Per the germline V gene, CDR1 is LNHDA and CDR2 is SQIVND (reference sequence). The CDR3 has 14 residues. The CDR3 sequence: CASSWDTGGETQYF.

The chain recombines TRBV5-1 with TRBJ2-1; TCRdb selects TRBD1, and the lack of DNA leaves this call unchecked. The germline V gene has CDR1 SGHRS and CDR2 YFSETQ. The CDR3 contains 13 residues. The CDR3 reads CASSLVLGGEQFF. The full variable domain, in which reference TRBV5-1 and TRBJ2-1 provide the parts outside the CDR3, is KAGVTQTPRYLIKTRGQQVTLSCSPISGHRSVSWYQQTPGQGLQFLFEYFSETQRNKGNFPGRFSGRQFSNSRSEMNVSTLELGDSALYLCASSLVLGGEQFFGPGTRLTVL.

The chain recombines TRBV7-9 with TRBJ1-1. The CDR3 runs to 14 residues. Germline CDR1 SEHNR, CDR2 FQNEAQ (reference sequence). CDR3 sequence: CASSLGGATSKAFF.

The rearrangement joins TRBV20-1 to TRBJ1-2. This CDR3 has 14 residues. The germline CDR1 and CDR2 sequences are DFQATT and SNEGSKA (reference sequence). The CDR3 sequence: CSARDFSQNYGYTF.

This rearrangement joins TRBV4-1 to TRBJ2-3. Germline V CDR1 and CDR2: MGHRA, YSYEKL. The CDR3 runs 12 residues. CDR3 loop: CASSQAPATQYF.

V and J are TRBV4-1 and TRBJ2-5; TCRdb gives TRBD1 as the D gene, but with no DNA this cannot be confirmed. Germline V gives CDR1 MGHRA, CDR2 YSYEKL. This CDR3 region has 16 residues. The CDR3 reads CASSHPRQGVGETQYF.

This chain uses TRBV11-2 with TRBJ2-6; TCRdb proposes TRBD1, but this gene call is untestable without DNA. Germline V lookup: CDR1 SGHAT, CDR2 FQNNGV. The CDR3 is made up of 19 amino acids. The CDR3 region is CASSLRPGTGNSGANVLTF.

The CDR3 here is CASSQMDYGYTF. V usage is TRBV3-1 and J usage is TRBJ1-2. Germline CDR1 and CDR2: LGHDT and YNNKEL (reference sequence). This CDR3 contains 12 residues.

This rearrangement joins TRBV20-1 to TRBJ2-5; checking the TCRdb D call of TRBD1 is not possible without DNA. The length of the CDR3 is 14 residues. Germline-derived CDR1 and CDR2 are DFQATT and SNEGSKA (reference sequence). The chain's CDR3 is CGAPPPNSGGTQYF.